These 4 T cell receptor beta chains were all obtained from the same sample, sequenced in a study of Ad26.COV2.S vaccination and SARS-CoV-2 variants. Measured with immunoSEQ multiplex PCR; TCRdb has only the in-frame clones, and not every one. The sample comprises approximately 340,000 clones, about 92% of which are singletons, and under 5% rests with the top ten. Source: peripheral blood, taken after recovery from COVID-19. The receptors were gathered from a human donor who had recovered from COVID-19.

The chain links TRBV5-6 to TRBJ2-7, with 10 bases identical to TRBD1. Germline V gene lookup returns CDR1 SGHDT and CDR2 YYEEEE. The V gene end was trimmed by 3 bases and the J gene end by 6 bases; junction bases not matched to a gene: 3. The CDR3 runs to 13 residues. CDR3 sequence reads: CASSSDRGSEQYF. The CDR3 nucleotides are TGTGCCAGCAGCTCGGACAGGGGGAGCGAGCAGTACTTC.

The chain recombines TRBV20-1 with TRBJ1-4, with D tentatively TRBD1 (6 bases). Between the trimmed V and J ends, which lost 3 bases and 10 bases, there was a span of 9 bases. The CDR3 runs 11 residues. Germline V gives CDR1 DFQATT, CDR2 SNEGSKA (reference sequence). CDR3 loop: CSASQGIKLFF. The CDR3 region has the DNA TGCAGTGCTAGTCAGGGGATAAAACTGTTTTTT.

This clone showed up just once. The V gene is TRBV19, the J gene TRBJ1-1; 7 nucleotides match TRBD1. Unmatched junction bases numbered 6, after V lost 3 bases and J lost 2 bases. The germline gives CDR1 LNHDA, CDR2 SQIVND (reference sequence). CDR3 length: 15 amino acids. The CDR3 DNA reads TGTGCCAGTAGTATGGACAGGATTCCTAACACTGAAGCTTTCTTT. Translating it yields CASSMDRIPNTEAFF.

The J gene is TRBJ2-2, the V gene TRBV2, with 9 bases identical to TRBD1. The CDR3 is made up of 15 amino acids. Trimming took 5 bases from V and 4 from J; bases not matched to a gene: 5. Looked up from germline, CDR1 is SNHLY and CDR2 is FYNNEI. The CDR3 sequence is CASSQQGQGTGELFF. The CDR3 coding sequence is TGTGCCAGCAGTCAGCAGGGACAGGGCACCGGGGAGCTGTTTTTT. The full variable domain, its missing parts supplied by reference TRBV2 and TRBJ2-2, is EPEVTQTPSHQVTQMGQEVILRCVPISNHLYFYWYRQILGQKVEFLVSFYNNEISEKSEIFDDQFSVERPDGSNFTLKIRSTKLEDSAMYFCASSQQGQGTGELFFGEGSRLTVL.